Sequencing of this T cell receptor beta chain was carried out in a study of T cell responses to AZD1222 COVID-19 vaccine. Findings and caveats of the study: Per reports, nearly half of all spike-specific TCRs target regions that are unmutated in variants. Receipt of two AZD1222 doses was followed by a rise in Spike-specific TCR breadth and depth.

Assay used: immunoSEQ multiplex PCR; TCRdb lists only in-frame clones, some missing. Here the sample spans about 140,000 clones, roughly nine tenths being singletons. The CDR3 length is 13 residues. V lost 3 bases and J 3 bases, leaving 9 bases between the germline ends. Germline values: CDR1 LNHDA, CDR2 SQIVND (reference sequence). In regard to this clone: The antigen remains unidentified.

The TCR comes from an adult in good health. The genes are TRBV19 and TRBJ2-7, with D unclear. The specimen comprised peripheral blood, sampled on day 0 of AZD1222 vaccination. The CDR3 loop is CASSIQPLYEQYF. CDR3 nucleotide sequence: TGTGCCAGTAGTATCCAACCTCTCTACGAGCAGTACTTC.